Below are 10 T cell receptor beta chains sequenced from a single sample in a study of CD8+ T cells in alopecia areata (dated by TCRdb to the late 2010s). What this sample's time point label stands for: less than 30 weeks on oral tofacitinib. The treatment or condition label on this specimen signifies: oral pan-JAK inhibitor, 5-10 mg twice daily. The protocol used for the library was the immunoSEQ multiplex PCR assay. For TCR sequencing, RNA was extracted from every sample and reverse transcribed into cDNA to serve as template. Entries here come from immuneACCESS through TCRdb and include only in-frame sequences with V and J called. Some clones fail to appear in such tables; in the studies checked, an unresolved V gene covers under half of the shortfall, and the cause of the remainder is unknown. Within this sample are under 350,000 clones, with 58% of them counted one time only. Of the sample, over 1.5% falls within the top ten clones.

This sample comprised CD4+ T cells sorted from blood, obtained at week 24, from a patient treated with tofacitinib. The origin of the receptors is a human donor with alopecia areata.

V gene TRBV4-1 combines with J gene TRBJ2-7; D ambiguous. The CDR3 covers 13 residues. Trimming removed 0 bases at V and 6 bases at J, with 9 bases between. Germline V CDR1 and CDR2: MGHRA, YSYEKL. The DNA of the CDR3 is TGCGCCAGCAGCCAAGATCTTTCCCGCGAGCAGTACTTC. Protein: CASSQDLSREQYF.

The chain recombines TRBV7-3 with TRBJ2-7; 8 nucleotides line up with TRBD1. J was trimmed by 4 bases and V by 5 bases; bases with no gene match: 10. The CDR3 covers 15 residues. CDR1 is SGHTA, CDR2 FQGTGA, per germline. The CDR3 DNA sequence: TGTGCCAGCAGCATCACCGGGACAGGCAGATACGAGCAGTACTTC. Translation: CASSITGTGRYEQYF. Full variable domain (remainder filled in from reference TRBV7-3 and TRBJ2-7): GAGVSQTPSNKVTEKGKYVELRCDPISGHTALYWYRQSLGQGPEFLIYFQGTGAADDSGLPNDRFFAVRPEGSVSTLKIQRTERGDSAVYLCASSITGTGRYEQYFGPGTRLTVT.

J is TRBJ2-5 and V is TRBV7-9; D is ambiguous. Trimming took 4 bases from V and 4 from J, leaving 4 bases between them. This CDR3 is built from 11 residues. CDR1 is SEHNR and CDR2 is FQNEAQ in the germline V gene (reference sequence). The CDR3 DNA reads as TGTGCCAGCAGCTCTTCAGAGACCCAGTACTTC. The encoded protein is CASSSSETQYF.

The rearrangement links TRBV2 to TRBJ1-1, with TRBD1 identical over 10 bases. Germline V lookup: CDR1 SNHLY, CDR2 FYNNEI. Trimming at V came to 8 bases and at J to 11 bases, leaving 8 bases not matched to a gene. The CDR3 contains 12 residues. In DNA form, the CDR3 reads TGTGCCAGCGGGGGCGGGACAGGGGATGCTTTCTTT. It encodes CASGGGTGDAFF.

On this clone itself: Other DNA sequences in this specimen translate into the identical CDR3. CDR3 nucleotides: TGCGCCAGCAGCCAAGCCGGGACAGGCCAAGAGACCCAGTACTTC. Translating gives CASSQAGTGQETQYF. The rearrangement joins TRBV4-3 to TRBJ2-5; TRBD1 matches at 8 bases. Germline V CDR1 and CDR2: LGHNA, YSLEER. CDR3 length: 15 residues. With 1 base clipped from V and 1 base from J, the junction kept 2 bases outside the gene matches.

This chain connects TRBV5-1 to TRBJ2-2; D not certain. The CDR3 is made up of 14 amino acids. Germline V gene data show CDR1 as SGHRS and CDR2 as YFSETQ. V lost 4 bases and J 1 base, leaving 8 bases between the germline ends. As DNA, the CDR3 is TGCGCCAGCAGCCCGTTACAGAACACCGGGGAGCTGTTTTTT. Amino acids: CASSPLQNTGELFF.

The V call is TRBV10-3, the J call TRBJ2-5; 7 positions match TRBD1. The CDR3 is 12 residues long. J was trimmed by 4 bases and V by 10 bases; bases with no gene match: 6. Germline CDR1 and CDR2: ENHRY and SYGVKD. The CDR3 DNA reads TGTGCCAGCCGAGGGGGCGCAGAGACCCAGTACTTC. This translates into CASRGGAETQYF.

V usage is TRBV7-2 and J usage is TRBJ2-5; 12 bases fit TRBD2. The ends lost 5 bases at V and 5 bases at J; junction bases unmatched: 9. Per germline, CDR1 SGHTA and CDR2 FQGNSA. CDR3 length: 16 amino acids. The CDR3 reads CASSVVLAGGGETQYF. As DNA, the CDR3 is TGTGCCAGCAGCGTCGTACTAGCGGGGGGCGGGGAGACCCAGTACTTC.

This clone was recorded a few times. V usage is TRBV4-2 and J usage is TRBJ2-4; possibly TRBD2 for D (5 bases). Per the germline V gene, CDR1 is LGHNA and CDR2 is YNFKEQ. CDR3 size: 13 residues. With 0 bases removed from V and 7 bases from J, the gap between germline ends came to 7 bases. The CDR3 DNA reads as TGTGCCAGCAGCCAAGAGTCGGGGAACATTCAGTACTTC. Translation: CASSQESGNIQYF.

This clone was counted between two and nine times. The V call is TRBV28, the J call TRBJ2-7; possibly TRBD2 for D (6 bases). V gave up 2 bases and J gave up 6 bases, with 11 bases separating them. The V gene's germline CDR1 is MDHEN and CDR2 SYDVKM. The CDR3 totals 13 residues. The CDR3: CASSLRRGSEQYF. CDR3 sequence (DNA): TGTGCCAGCAGTTTAAGGAGGGGATCCGAGCAGTACTTC. The full variable domain, in which reference TRBV28 and TRBJ2-7 provide the parts outside the CDR3, is DVKVTQSSRYLVKRTGEKVFLECVQDMDHENMFWYRQDPGLGLRLIYFSYDVKMKEKGDIPEGYSVSREKKERFSLILESASTNQTSMYLCASSLRRGSEQYFGPGTRLTVT.